This TCR beta chain derives from a study of Ad26.COV2.S vaccination and SARS-CoV-2 variants. Produced via immunoSEQ multiplex PCR; TCRdb's table is partial and in-frame only. The profile shows 350,000 to 550,000 clones, roughly nine tenths of them singletons. The CDR3 is 14 amino acids. After removal of 8 bases from V and 8 bases from J, the junction contained 8 bases not matched to a gene. The germline V gene encodes CDR1 SNHLY and CDR2 FYNNEI. Treatment meaning: around 19 received Ad26.COV2.S at low or high dose, single or two shots; 5 received placebo; per-sample allocation not given. Repertoires come from day 63 after the first vaccine or placebo injection.

The sequence came from a person aged 18-65 years who received the Ad26.COV2.S COVID-19 vaccine or a placebo. The V call is TRBV2, the J call TRBJ2-1; 11 positions match TRBD2. Source: peripheral blood, taken in a trial of Ad26.COV2.S vaccine versus placebo. DNA of the CDR3: TGTGCCAGCCGCCCGACTAGCGGGGTGCATGAGCAGTTCTTC. Translated: CASRPTSGVHEQFF.